This T cell receptor beta chain is from a study of shared clonotypes between healthy human individuals. Per the germline V gene, CDR1 is LNHNV and CDR2 is YYDKDF (reference sequence). The CDR3 is 17 residues long. Trimming removed 2 bases from V and 2 bases from J; junction bases left unmatched: 7. The method was immunoSEQ multiplex PCR; TCRdb's version includes in-frame clones alone and lacks a portion of them. The sample carries millions of clones, over 90% recorded once. This sequence joins TRBV15 and TRBJ2-1; TRBD2 aligns across 9 bases. The sample was naive CD4+ T cells from PBMCs. Indicated subset: CD45RA+ positively selected. The TCR originated in a young man in good health. Some clones in this sample may be carry-over from other donors' samples. Here the CDR3 DNA reads TGTGCCACCAGCAGATTCCAGGCGGGAGGGCCCTACAATGAGCAGTTCTTC. Translation gives CATSRFQAGGPYNEQFF.